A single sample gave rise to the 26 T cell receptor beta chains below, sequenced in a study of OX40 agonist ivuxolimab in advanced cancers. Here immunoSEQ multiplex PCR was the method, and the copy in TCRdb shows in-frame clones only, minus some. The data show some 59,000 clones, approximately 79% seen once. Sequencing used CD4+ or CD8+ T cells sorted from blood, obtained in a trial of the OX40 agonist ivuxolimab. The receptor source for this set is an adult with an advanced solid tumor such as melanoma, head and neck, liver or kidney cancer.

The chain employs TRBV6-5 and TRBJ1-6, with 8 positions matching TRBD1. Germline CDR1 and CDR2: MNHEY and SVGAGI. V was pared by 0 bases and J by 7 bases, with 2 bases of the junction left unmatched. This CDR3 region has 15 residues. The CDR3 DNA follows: TGTGCCAGCAGTTACTCGACAGGGGTGAATTCACCCCTCCACTTT. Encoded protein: CASSYSTGVNSPLHF.

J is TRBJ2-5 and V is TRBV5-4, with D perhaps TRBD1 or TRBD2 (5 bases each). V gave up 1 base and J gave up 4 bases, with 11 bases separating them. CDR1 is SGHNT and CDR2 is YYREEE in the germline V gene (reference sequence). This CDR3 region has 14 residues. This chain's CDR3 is CASSLKRDAETQYF. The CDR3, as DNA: TGTGCCAGCAGCTTGAAGAGGGACGCAGAGACCCAGTACTTC.

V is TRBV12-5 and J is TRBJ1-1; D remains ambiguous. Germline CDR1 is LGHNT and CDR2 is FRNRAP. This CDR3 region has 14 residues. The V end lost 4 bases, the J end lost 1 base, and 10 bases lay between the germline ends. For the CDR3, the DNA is TGTGCTAGTGGTTCCGCTACCAGGAACACTGAAGCTTTCTTT. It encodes CASGSATRNTEAFF. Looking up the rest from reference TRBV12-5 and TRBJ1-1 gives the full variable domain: DARVTQTPRHKVTEMGQEVTMRCQPILGHNTVFWYRQTMMQGLELLAYFRNRAPLDDSGMPKDRFSAEMPDATLATLKIQPSEPRDSAVYFCASGSATRNTEAFFGQGTRLTVV.

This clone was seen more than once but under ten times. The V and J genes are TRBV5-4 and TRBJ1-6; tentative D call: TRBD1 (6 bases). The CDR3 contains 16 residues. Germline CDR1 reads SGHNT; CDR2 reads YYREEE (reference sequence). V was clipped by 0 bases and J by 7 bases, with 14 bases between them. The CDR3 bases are TGTGCCAGCAGCTTGGACGCAGGGGCGACCAATTCACCCCTCCACTTT. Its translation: CASSLDAGATNSPLHF. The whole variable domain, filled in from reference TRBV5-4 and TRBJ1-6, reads ETGVTQSPTHLIKTRGQQVTLRCSSQSGHNTVSWYQQALGQGPQFIFQYYREEENGRGNFPPRFSGLQFPNYSSELNVNALELDDSALYLCASSLDAGATNSPLHFGNGTRLTVT.

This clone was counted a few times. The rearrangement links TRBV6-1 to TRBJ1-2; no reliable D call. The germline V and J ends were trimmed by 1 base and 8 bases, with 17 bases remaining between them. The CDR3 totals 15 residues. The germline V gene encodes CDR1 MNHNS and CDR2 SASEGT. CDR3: CASSEVSGSSRGYTF. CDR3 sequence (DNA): TGTGCCAGCAGTGAAGTGTCCGGGAGCAGTAGGGGCTACACCTTC.

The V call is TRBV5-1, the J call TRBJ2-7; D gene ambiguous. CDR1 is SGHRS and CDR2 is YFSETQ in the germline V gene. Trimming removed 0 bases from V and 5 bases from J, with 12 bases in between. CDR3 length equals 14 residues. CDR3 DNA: TGCGCCAGCAGCTTGGGAACAGCCGTCGACGAGCAGTACTTC. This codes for CASSLGTAVDEQYF.

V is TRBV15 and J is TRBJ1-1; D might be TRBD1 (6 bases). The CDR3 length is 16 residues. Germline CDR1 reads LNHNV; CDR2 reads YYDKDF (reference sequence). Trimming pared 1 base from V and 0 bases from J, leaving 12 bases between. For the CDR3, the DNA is TGTGCCACCAGCAGAGGGCAGGGGAGGGTGAACACTGAAGCTTTCTTT. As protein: CATSRGQGRVNTEAFF.

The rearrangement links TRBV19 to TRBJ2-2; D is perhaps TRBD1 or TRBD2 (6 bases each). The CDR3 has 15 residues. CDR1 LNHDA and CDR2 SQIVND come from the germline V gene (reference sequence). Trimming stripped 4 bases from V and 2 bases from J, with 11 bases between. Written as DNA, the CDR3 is TGTGCCAGTAGTAACCGGGGGCAAAACACCGGGGAGCTGTTTTTT. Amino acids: CASSNRGQNTGELFF.

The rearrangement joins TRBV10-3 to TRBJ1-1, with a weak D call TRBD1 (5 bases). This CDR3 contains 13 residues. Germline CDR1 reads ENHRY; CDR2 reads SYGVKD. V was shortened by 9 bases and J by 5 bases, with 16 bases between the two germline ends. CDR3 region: CAISIGGETEAFF. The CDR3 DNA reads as TGTGCCATATCAATCGGGGGGGAAACTGAAGCTTTCTTT.

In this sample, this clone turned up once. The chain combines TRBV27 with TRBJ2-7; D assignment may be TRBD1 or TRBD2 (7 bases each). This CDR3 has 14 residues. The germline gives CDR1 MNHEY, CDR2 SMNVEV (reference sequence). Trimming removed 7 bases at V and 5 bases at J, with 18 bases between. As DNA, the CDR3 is TGTGCCAGCAATTCCTCCAGGGGGGGCCACGAGCAGTACTTC. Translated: CASNSSRGGHEQYF.

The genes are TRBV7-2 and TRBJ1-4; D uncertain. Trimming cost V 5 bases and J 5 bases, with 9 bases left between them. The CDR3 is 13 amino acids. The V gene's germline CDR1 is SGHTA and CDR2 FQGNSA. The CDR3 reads CASSRGPNEKLFF. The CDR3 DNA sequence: TGTGCCAGCAGCCGGGGTCCGAATGAAAAACTGTTTTTT.

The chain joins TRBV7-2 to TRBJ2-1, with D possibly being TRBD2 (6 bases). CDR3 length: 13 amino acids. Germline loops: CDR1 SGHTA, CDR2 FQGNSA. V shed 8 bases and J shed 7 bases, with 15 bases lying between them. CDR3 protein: CASRTGATNEQFF. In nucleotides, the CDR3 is TGTGCCAGCCGCACGGGAGCCACGAATGAGCAGTTCTTC.

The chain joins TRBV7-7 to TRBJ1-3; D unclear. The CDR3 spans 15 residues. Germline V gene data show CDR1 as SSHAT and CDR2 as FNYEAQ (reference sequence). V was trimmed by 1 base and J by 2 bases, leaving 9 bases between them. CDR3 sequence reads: CASSLGSGPGNTIYF. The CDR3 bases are TGTGCCAGCAGCTTAGGCAGCGGGCCTGGAAACACCATATATTTT.

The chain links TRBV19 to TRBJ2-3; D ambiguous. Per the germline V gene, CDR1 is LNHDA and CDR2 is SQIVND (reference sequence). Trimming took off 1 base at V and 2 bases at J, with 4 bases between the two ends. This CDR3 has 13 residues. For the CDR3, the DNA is TGTGCCAGTAGTATAGGCGTCACAGATACGCAGTATTTT. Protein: CASSIGVTDTQYF.

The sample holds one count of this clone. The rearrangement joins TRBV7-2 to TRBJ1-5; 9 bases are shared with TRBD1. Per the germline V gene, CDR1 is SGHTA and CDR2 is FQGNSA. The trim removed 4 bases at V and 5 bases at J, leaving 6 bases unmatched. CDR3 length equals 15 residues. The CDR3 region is CASSSSGQGYQPQHF. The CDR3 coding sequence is TGTGCCAGCAGCTCCTCGGGACAGGGATATCAGCCCCAGCATTTT.

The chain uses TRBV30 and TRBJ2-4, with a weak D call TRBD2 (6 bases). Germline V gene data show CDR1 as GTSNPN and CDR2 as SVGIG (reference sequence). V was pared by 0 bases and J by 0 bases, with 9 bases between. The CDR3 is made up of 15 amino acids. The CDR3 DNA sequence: TGTGCCTGGAGTGTTGGCGGGATAGCCAAAAACATTCAGTACTTC. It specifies CAWSVGGIAKNIQYF.

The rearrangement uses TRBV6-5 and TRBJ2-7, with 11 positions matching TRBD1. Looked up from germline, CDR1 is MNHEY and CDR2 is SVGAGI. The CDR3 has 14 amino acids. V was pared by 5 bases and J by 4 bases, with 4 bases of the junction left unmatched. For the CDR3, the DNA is TGTGCCAGCAGTACCGGGACAGGGGGTTACGAGCAGTACTTC. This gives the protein CASSTGTGGYEQYF.

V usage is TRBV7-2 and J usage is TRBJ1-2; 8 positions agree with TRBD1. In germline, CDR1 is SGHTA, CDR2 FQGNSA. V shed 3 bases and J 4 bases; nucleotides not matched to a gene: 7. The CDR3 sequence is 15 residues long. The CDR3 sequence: CASSLGFGQGYGYTF. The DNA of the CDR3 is TGTGCCAGCAGCTTGGGTTTTGGACAGGGCTATGGCTACACCTTC.

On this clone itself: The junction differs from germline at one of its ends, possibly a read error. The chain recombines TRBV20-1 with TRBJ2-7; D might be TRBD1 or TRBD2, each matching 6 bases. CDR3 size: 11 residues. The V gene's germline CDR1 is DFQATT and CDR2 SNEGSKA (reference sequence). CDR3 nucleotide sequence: TGTGGAGGCGGGACACTTTATGAGCAGTACTTC. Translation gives CGGGTLYEQYF.

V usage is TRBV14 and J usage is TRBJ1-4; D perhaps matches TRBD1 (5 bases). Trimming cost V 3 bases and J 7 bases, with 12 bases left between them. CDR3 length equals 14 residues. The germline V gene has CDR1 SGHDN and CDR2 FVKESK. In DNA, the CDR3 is TGTGCCAGCAGCCAGGCCTCGGGGCCTGAAAAACTGTTTTTT. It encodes CASSQASGPEKLFF.

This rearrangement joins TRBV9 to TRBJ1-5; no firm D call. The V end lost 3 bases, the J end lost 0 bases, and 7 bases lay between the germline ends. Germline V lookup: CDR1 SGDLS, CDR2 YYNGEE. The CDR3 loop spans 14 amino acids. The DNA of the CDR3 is TGTGCCAGCAGCGACAGCTTTAGCAATCAGCCCCAGCATTTT. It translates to CASSDSFSNQPQHF. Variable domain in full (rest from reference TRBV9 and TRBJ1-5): DSGVTQTPKHLITATGQRVTLRCSPRSGDLSVYWYQQSLDQGLQFLIQYYNGEERAKGNILERFSAQQFPDLHSELNLSSLELGDSALYFCASSDSFSNQPQHFGDGTRLSIL.

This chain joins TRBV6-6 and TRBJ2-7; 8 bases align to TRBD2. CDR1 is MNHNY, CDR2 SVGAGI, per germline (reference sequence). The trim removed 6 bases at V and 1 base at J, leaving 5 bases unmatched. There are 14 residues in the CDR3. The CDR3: CASSRTSRSYEQYF. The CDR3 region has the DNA TGTGCCAGCAGCCGGACTAGCAGATCCTACGAGCAGTACTTC.

The CDR3 here is CASSEGLGRTYEQYF. CDR3 nucleotide sequence: TGTGCCAGCAGCGAGGGACTAGGGCGGACCTACGAGCAGTACTTC. J is TRBJ2-7 and V is TRBV4-2; 8 nucleotides agree with TRBD2. Germline V gene sequence: CDR1 LGHNA, CDR2 YNFKEQ. The CDR3 is made up of 15 amino acids. V was pared by 5 bases and J by 2 bases, with 8 bases of the junction left unmatched.

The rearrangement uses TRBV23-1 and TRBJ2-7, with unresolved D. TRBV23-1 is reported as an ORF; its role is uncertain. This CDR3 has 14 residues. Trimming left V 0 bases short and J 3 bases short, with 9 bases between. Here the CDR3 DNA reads TGCGCCAGCAGTCAATCGATTCGGTTCTACGAGCAGTACTTC. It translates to CASSQSIRFYEQYF.

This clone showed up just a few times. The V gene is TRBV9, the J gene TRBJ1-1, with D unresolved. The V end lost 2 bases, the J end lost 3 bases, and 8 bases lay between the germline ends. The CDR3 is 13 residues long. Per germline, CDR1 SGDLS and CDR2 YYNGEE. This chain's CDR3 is CASSVAADTEAFF. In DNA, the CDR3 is TGTGCCAGCAGCGTGGCGGCGGACACTGAAGCTTTCTTT. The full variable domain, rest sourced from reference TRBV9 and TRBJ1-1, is DSGVTQTPKHLITATGQRVTLRCSPRSGDLSVYWYQQSLDQGLQFLIQYYNGEERAKGNILERFSAQQFPDLHSELNLSSLELGDSALYFCASSVAADTEAFFGQGTRLTVV.

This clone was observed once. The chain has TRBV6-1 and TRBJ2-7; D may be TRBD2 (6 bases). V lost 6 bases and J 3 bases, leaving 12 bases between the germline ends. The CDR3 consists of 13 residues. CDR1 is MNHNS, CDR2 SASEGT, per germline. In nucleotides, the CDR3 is TGTGCCAGCAGGGGGGAGGTCGGCTACGAGCAGTACTTC. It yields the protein CASRGEVGYEQYF.